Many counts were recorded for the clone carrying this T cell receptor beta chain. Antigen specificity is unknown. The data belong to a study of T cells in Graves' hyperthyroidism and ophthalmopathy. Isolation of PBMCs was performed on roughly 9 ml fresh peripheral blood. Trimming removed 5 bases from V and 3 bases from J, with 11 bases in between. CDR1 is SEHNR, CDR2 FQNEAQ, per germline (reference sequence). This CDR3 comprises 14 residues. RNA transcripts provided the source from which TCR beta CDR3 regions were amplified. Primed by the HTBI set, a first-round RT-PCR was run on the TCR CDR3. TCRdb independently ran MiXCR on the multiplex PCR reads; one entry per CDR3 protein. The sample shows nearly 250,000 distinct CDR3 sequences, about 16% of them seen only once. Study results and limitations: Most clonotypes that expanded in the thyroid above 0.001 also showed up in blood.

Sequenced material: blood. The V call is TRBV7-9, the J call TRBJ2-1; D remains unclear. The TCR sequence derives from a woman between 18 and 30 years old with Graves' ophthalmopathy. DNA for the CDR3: TGTGCCAGCAGCCCGGCGACGAGCTACAATGAGCAGTTCTTC. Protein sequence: CASSPATSYNEQFF.